A selection of T cell receptor beta chains follows, all from one sample in a study of control samples from healthy donors and cancer patients. Sequenced by immunoSEQ multiplex PCR; TCRdb stores in-frame clones only, minus some. The sample has roughly 76,000 clones, under 95% seen once. Sequences were obtained from PBMCs. These receptors all come from a middle-aged woman with lung cancer. Each CDR3 is given with its conserved first and last residue. The D gene is left open where the match is weak. Clone size is shown for a subset of rows, as once, few, many or a class of expanded clone.

d_gene: TRBD1
v_gene: TRBV7-2
abundance: NA
j_gene: TRBJ1-1
len: 15
CDR3nt: TGTGCCAGCAGCCAGCACAGGGGGGATAGCACTGAAGCTTTCTTT
CDR3aa: CASSQHRGDSTEAFF

d_gene: NA
v_gene: TRBV27
abundance: NA
j_gene: TRBJ1-5
len: 15
CDR3nt: TGTGCCAGCAGTTTATCGGGAGCGAGCAATCAGCCCCAGCATTTT
CDR3aa: CASSLSGASNQPQHF

d_gene: NA
v_gene: TRBV28
abundance: NA
j_gene: TRBJ2-1
len: 12
CDR3nt: TGTGCCAGCAGTGCCCAGCGGAGTGAGCAGTTCTTC
CDR3aa: CASSAQRSEQFF

d_gene: TRBD2
v_gene: TRBV6-5
abundance: NA
j_gene: TRBJ2-1
len: 16
CDR3nt: TGTGCCAGCAGTTCTAGCGGGGGGCCTTACTACAATGAGCAGTTCTTC
CDR3aa: CASSSSGGPYYNEQFF

d_gene: TRBD1
v_gene: TRBV30
abundance: NA
j_gene: TRBJ1-4
len: 14
CDR3nt: TGTGCCTGGAGTGTATGGGACAGGGATGAAAAACTGTTTTTT
CDR3aa: CAWSVWDRDEKLFF

d_gene: NA
v_gene: TRBV4-1
abundance: NA
j_gene: TRBJ1-2
len: 14
CDR3nt: TGCGCCAGCCTTTTCCGTGGTCCCCCCTTAAGCTACACCTTC
CDR3aa: CASLFRGPPLSYTF

d_gene: TRBD1
v_gene: TRBV30
abundance: few
j_gene: TRBJ1-6
len: 16
CDR3nt: TGTGCCTGGAGGGGGGACAGCGCCTCCTATAATTCACCCCTCCACTTT
CDR3aa: CAWRGDSASYNSPLHF

d_gene: NA
v_gene: TRBV18
abundance: once
j_gene: TRBJ2-5
len: 15
CDR3nt: TGTGCCAGCTCACCACCGCTAAGGACCCAAGAGACCCAGTACTTC
CDR3aa: CASSPPLRTQETQYF

d_gene: NA
v_gene: TRBV18
abundance: NA
j_gene: TRBJ1-2
len: 16
CDR3nt: TGTGCCAGCTCAGAGAACTTGGAGACAGGCGGGTATGGCTACACCTTC
CDR3aa: CASSENLETGGYGYTF

d_gene: NA
v_gene: TRBV28
abundance: NA
j_gene: TRBJ2-7
len: 14
CDR3nt: TGTGCCAGCAGTCTAACGGGATTGACCTACGAGCAGTACTTC
CDR3aa: CASSLTGLTYEQYF

d_gene: TRBD1
v_gene: TRBV11-2
abundance: NA
j_gene: TRBJ1-6
len: 14
CDR3nt: TGTGCCAGCAGCTTGACAGGGAACGATTCACCCCTCCACTTT
CDR3aa: CASSLTGNDSPLHF

d_gene: TRBD1
v_gene: TRBV7-9
abundance: NA
j_gene: TRBJ1-2
len: 14
CDR3nt: TGTGCCAGCAGCTGGGGACAGGGGAACTATGGCTACACCTTC
CDR3aa: CASSWGQGNYGYTF

d_gene: NA
v_gene: TRBV6-1
abundance: NA
j_gene: TRBJ1-2
len: 15
CDR3nt: TGTGCCAGCAGTGAAGCGAGGGACTCTTACTATGGCTACACCTTC
CDR3aa: CASSEARDSYYGYTF

d_gene: NA
v_gene: TRBV7-9
abundance: NA
j_gene: TRBJ1-5
len: 12
CDR3nt: TGTGCCAGCAGCTTACTTGGGGAGCCCCAGCATTTT
CDR3aa: CASSLLGEPQHF

d_gene: NA
v_gene: TRBV5-1
abundance: NA
j_gene: TRBJ1-3
len: 14
CDR3nt: TGCGCCAGCAAGGACCGGAGCAGTGGAAACACCATATATTTT
CDR3aa: CASKDRSSGNTIYF

d_gene: NA
v_gene: TRBV3-1/TRBV3-2
abundance: once
j_gene: TRBJ1-1
len: 14
CDR3nt: TGTGCCAGCAGCCAAGTGGCGGGGGACACTGAAGCTTTCTTT
CDR3aa: CASSQVAGDTEAFF

d_gene: TRBD1
v_gene: TRBV19
abundance: NA
j_gene: TRBJ2-1
len: 16
CDR3nt: TGTGCCAGTAGTACCTTCCGGACAGGGGACTACAATGAGCAGTTCTTC
CDR3aa: CASSTFRTGDYNEQFF

d_gene: NA
v_gene: TRBV27
abundance: few
j_gene: TRBJ2-1
len: 15
CDR3nt: TGTGCCAGCTCAAAGGACGGGAGCTCCTACAATGAGCAGTTCTTC
CDR3aa: CASSKDGSSYNEQFF

d_gene: NA
v_gene: TRBV18
abundance: NA
j_gene: TRBJ2-3
len: 16
CDR3nt: TGTGCCAGCTCACCACAATGGACAGAGATCACAGATACGCAGTATTTT
CDR3aa: CASSPQWTEITDTQYF

d_gene: TRBD1
v_gene: TRBV5-5
abundance: NA
j_gene: TRBJ1-1
len: 14
CDR3nt: TGTGCCAGCAGGGCCGGGACAGAGAACACTGAAGCTTTCTTT
CDR3aa: CASRAGTENTEAFF

d_gene: NA
v_gene: TRBV6-1
abundance: NA
j_gene: TRBJ1-3
len: 17
CDR3nt: TGTGCCAGCAGTGAATCTTGGCAGCTAAGCGCTGGAAACACCATATATTTT
CDR3aa: CASSESWQLSAGNTIYF

d_gene: TRBD2
v_gene: TRBV5-5
abundance: NA
j_gene: TRBJ2-1
len: 18
CDR3nt: TGTGCCAGCAGCTCGCCCGACACGGGGGAGGGTCCTTTCAATGAGCAGTTCTTC
CDR3aa: CASSSPDTGEGPFNEQFF

d_gene: TRBD1
v_gene: TRBV10-3
abundance: NA
j_gene: TRBJ2-7
len: 15
CDR3nt: TGTGCCATCAGTGACTCGGGACAGGGATTGCGCGAGCAGTACTTC
CDR3aa: CAISDSGQGLREQYF

d_gene: NA
v_gene: TRBV7-9
abundance: NA
j_gene: TRBJ2-3
len: 19
CDR3nt: TGTGCCAGCAGCTTAACCCTCCTCTCAAGCGTCGGGGCAGCAGATACGCAGTATTTT
CDR3aa: CASSLTLLSSVGAADTQYF

d_gene: NA
v_gene: TRBV16
abundance: NA
j_gene: TRBJ2-2
len: 14
CDR3nt: TGTGCCAGCAGTCTCGGGCAGATTCACGGGGAGCTGTTTTTT
CDR3aa: CASSLGQIHGELFF

d_gene: TRBD1
v_gene: TRBV15
abundance: NA
j_gene: TRBJ1-6
len: 13
CDR3nt: TGTGCCACCAGCGAGACAGGGAGCTCACCCCTCCACTTT
CDR3aa: CATSETGSSPLHF

d_gene: NA
v_gene: TRBV5-1
abundance: NA
j_gene: TRBJ2-5
len: 13
CDR3nt: TGCGCCAGCAGTTTGGACAGTCAAGAGACCCAGTACTTC
CDR3aa: CASSLDSQETQYF

d_gene: NA
v_gene: TRBV7-8
abundance: NA
j_gene: TRBJ1-4
len: 14
CDR3nt: TGTGCCAGCAGCTTAAAGGGTCTCAATGAAAAACTGTTTTTT
CDR3aa: CASSLKGLNEKLFF

d_gene: NA
v_gene: TRBV11-3
abundance: NA
j_gene: TRBJ2-5
len: 16
CDR3nt: TGTGCCAGCAGCCCTAACGGACAGAGACGGGGTGAGACCCAGTACTTC
CDR3aa: CASSPNGQRRGETQYF

d_gene: NA
v_gene: TRBV2
abundance: NA
j_gene: TRBJ2-7
len: 14
CDR3nt: TGTGCCAGCCGAACTCTACAGTTAAACTACGAGCAGTACTTC
CDR3aa: CASRTLQLNYEQYF

d_gene: TRBD1
v_gene: TRBV5-1
abundance: NA
j_gene: TRBJ1-6
len: 14
CDR3nt: TGCGCCAGCACCTTGACAGGGGAGTATTCACCCCTCCACTTT
CDR3aa: CASTLTGEYSPLHF

d_gene: NA
v_gene: TRBV5-6
abundance: NA
j_gene: TRBJ2-2
len: 15
CDR3nt: TGTGCCAGCAGCCAGATGGGGTTAGACACCGGGGAGCTGTTTTTT
CDR3aa: CASSQMGLDTGELFF

d_gene: TRBD2
v_gene: TRBV3-1/TRBV3-2
abundance: NA
j_gene: TRBJ2-3
len: 17
CDR3nt: TGTGCCAGCAGCCAAGGCCCCGGCGGGGGGGGGAAAGATACGCAGTATTTT
CDR3aa: CASSQGPGGGGKDTQYF

d_gene: NA
v_gene: TRBV30
abundance: NA
j_gene: TRBJ2-7
len: 10
CDR3nt: TGTGCCTGGAAGGGGAACGAGCAGTACTTC
CDR3aa: CAWKGNEQYF

d_gene: NA
v_gene: TRBV19
abundance: NA
j_gene: TRBJ1-2
len: 15
CDR3nt: TGTGCCAGTAGTACGAGGACAGCGACTTACATTGGCTACACCTTC
CDR3aa: CASSTRTATYIGYTF

d_gene: NA
v_gene: TRBV11-3
abundance: NA
j_gene: TRBJ2-1
len: 13
CDR3nt: TGTGCCAGCAGCCAGCTAGGCCCAAATGAGCAGTTCTTC
CDR3aa: CASSQLGPNEQFF

d_gene: NA
v_gene: TRBV11-2
abundance: NA
j_gene: TRBJ2-1
len: 15
CDR3nt: TGTGCCAGCAGCCCTCTCGTCGGGGTTGCCAATGAGCAGTTCTTC
CDR3aa: CASSPLVGVANEQFF

d_gene: NA
v_gene: TRBV2
abundance: NA
j_gene: TRBJ1-4
len: 15
CDR3nt: TGTGCCAGCTCCGATACGGGGAGTCCTAATGAAAAACTGTTTTTT
CDR3aa: CASSDTGSPNEKLFF

d_gene: NA
v_gene: TRBV3-1/TRBV3-2
abundance: NA
j_gene: TRBJ1-2
len: 13
CDR3nt: TGTGCCAGCAGCCAAGACAAGAACTCGATGTCCACCTTC
CDR3aa: CASSQDKNSMSTF

d_gene: NA
v_gene: TRBV18
abundance: NA
j_gene: TRBJ1-2
len: 16
CDR3nt: TGTGCCAGCTCACCATCCGGGAGGCACGGGGAAGATGGCTACACCTTC
CDR3aa: CASSPSGRHGEDGYTF

d_gene: NA
v_gene: TRBV7-9
abundance: NA
j_gene: TRBJ1-1
len: 14
CDR3nt: TGTGCCAGCAGCATGACCCCGGACGGGGCTGAAGCTTTCTTT
CDR3aa: CASSMTPDGAEAFF

d_gene: NA
v_gene: TRBV5-4
abundance: NA
j_gene: TRBJ2-2
len: 16
CDR3nt: TGTGCCAGCAGCTTGGCCGGCGGAACGAACACCGGGGAGCTGTTTTTT
CDR3aa: CASSLAGGTNTGELFF

d_gene: NA
v_gene: TRBV19
abundance: NA
j_gene: TRBJ2-6
len: 14
CDR3nt: TGTGCCAGTAGGGACCAGGGGGGGGCCAACGTCCTGACTTTC
CDR3aa: CASRDQGGANVLTF

d_gene: NA
v_gene: TRBV29-1
abundance: NA
j_gene: TRBJ1-1
len: 13
CDR3nt: TGCAGCGCCCGACAGGCAAAGGACACTGAAGCTTTCTTT
CDR3aa: CSARQAKDTEAFF

d_gene: NA
v_gene: TRBV13
abundance: NA
j_gene: TRBJ1-1
len: 13
CDR3nt: TGTGCCAGCAGCTCCCAGGTGAACACTGAAGCTTTCTTT
CDR3aa: CASSSQVNTEAFF

d_gene: NA
v_gene: TRBV28
abundance: NA
j_gene: TRBJ1-2
len: 14
CDR3nt: TGTGCCAGCAGCCTCGGCACCGCGTTCTATGGCTACACCTTC
CDR3aa: CASSLGTAFYGYTF

d_gene: NA
v_gene: TRBV6-1
abundance: NA
j_gene: TRBJ1-2
len: 15
CDR3nt: TGTGCCAGCAGTGAACCCGTGATCGGGGTCTATGGCTACACCTTC
CDR3aa: CASSEPVIGVYGYTF

d_gene: TRBD1
v_gene: TRBV7-9
abundance: NA
j_gene: TRBJ1-2
len: 17
CDR3nt: TGTGCCAGCAGACGCACAGGGGGCGACCTCTTTAACTATGGCTACACCTTC
CDR3aa: CASRRTGGDLFNYGYTF

d_gene: NA
v_gene: TRBV6-1
abundance: once
j_gene: TRBJ1-4
len: 18
CDR3nt: TGTGCCAGCAGTGAAGGAGGGCAGTCCCTCGCAACTAATGAAAAACTGTTTTTT
CDR3aa: CASSEGGQSLATNEKLFF

d_gene: NA
v_gene: TRBV13
abundance: NA
j_gene: TRBJ1-1
len: 11
CDR3nt: TGTGCCAGCAGCCACGGGACTGAAGCTTTCTTT
CDR3aa: CASSHGTEAFF

d_gene: NA
v_gene: TRBV4-1
abundance: NA
j_gene: TRBJ2-3
len: 14
CDR3nt: TGCGCCAGCAGGCAACAGGATTTCACAGATACGCAGTATTTT
CDR3aa: CASRQQDFTDTQYF

d_gene: NA
v_gene: TRBV12-5
abundance: NA
j_gene: TRBJ2-3
len: 16
CDR3nt: TGTGCTAGTGACAGGGGGGGGCTGGAGCGTACAGATACGCAGTATTTT
CDR3aa: CASDRGGLERTDTQYF

d_gene: TRBD2
v_gene: TRBV14
abundance: once
j_gene: TRBJ2-3
len: 13
CDR3nt: TGTGCCAGCAGCCCACGGGGAGCGGGGGAAGTGTATTTT
CDR3aa: CASSPRGAGEVYF

d_gene: NA
v_gene: TRBV15
abundance: NA
j_gene: TRBJ2-7
len: 15
CDR3nt: TGTGCCACCAGCGCCCGGGACTTACTATCCTACGAGCAGTACTTC
CDR3aa: CATSARDLLSYEQYF

d_gene: NA
v_gene: TRBV27
abundance: few
j_gene: TRBJ2-5
len: 14
CDR3nt: TGTGCCAGCAGTTTTGGGGTAGCGGAAGAGACCCAGTACTTC
CDR3aa: CASSFGVAEETQYF